The next 32 T cell receptor beta chains were all read from a single sample in a study of blood T cells in healthy people across ages (dated by TCRdb to the mid-2010s). The library was made by 5' RACE. TCRdb names Illumina HiSeq 2500 as the instrument used. A second PCR of roughly 7 to 11 cycles was run with a J-beta primer mix and a sample-barcoded 5' primer. TCRdb passed the public sequencing reads through fastp at Q25 and MiXCR, retaining productive beta sequences. Identical CDR3 proteins give one entry, which carries the most common genes and DNA. This sample has 700,000 to 850,000 distinct CDR3 sequences in its table, and around 36% of those were observed once. Together, the top ten hold 13% of the sample. Sequencing was done on a sample of blood. The receptors come from a man aged 18 to 29 in good health.

With respect to this clonotype: A much larger clone sits a single nucleotide away, making a read error possible. The V call is TRBV28, the J call TRBJ1-2; D not resolved. V gave up 6 bases and J gave up 3 bases, with 11 bases separating them. CDR3 length: 13 amino acids. The germline V gene encodes CDR1 MDHEN and CDR2 SYDVKM. The CDR3 DNA sequence: TGTGCCAGCAGAGAGGGAAGCTACTATGGCTACACCTTC. This translates into CASREGSYYGYTF.

V and J are TRBV5-1 and TRBJ2-1; TRBD2 matches at 13 bases. The CDR3 loop spans 15 amino acids. J was trimmed by 5 bases and V by 6 bases; bases with no gene match: 5. Germline CDR1 reads SGHRS; CDR2 reads YFSETQ. The DNA of the CDR3 is TGCGCCAGCAAACTAGCGGGGGGGGCCAACAATGAGCAGTTCTTC. It specifies CASKLAGGANNEQFF.

The J gene is TRBJ2-1, the V gene TRBV4-3, with no clear D. Germline V gene data show CDR1 as LGHNA and CDR2 as YSLEER. The V gene lost 1 base and the J gene lost 0 bases, with 10 bases spanning the gap. The CDR3 length is 16 residues. CDR3 sequence reads: CASSQVNRYSYNEQFF. In nucleotides, the CDR3 is TGCGCCAGCAGCCAAGTCAACCGATACTCCTACAATGAGCAGTTCTTC.

This clonotype appeared a single time. A much larger clone sits a single nucleotide away, making a read error possible. The chain couples TRBV7-2 to TRBJ2-1; D perhaps matches TRBD2 (7 bases). Germline CDR1 and CDR2: SGHTA and FQGNSA. This CDR3 has 14 residues. V gave up 2 bases and J gave up 10 bases, with 15 bases separating them. CDR3 residues: CASSLIPGDYEQFF. In DNA, the CDR3 is TGTGCCAGCAGCTTAATCCCAGGGGACTACGAGCAGTTCTTC.

The chain carries TRBV19 and TRBJ1-1, with unresolved D. V gave up 5 bases and J gave up 0 bases, with 13 bases separating them. The CDR3 is 15 amino acids. Germline assignment: CDR1 LNHDA and CDR2 SQIVND (reference sequence). The CDR3 nucleotides are TGTGCCAGTAGTTCCCCCGACCTTCTGAACACTGAAGCTTTCTTT. This translates into CASSSPDLLNTEAFF. The full variable domain, its missing parts supplied by reference TRBV19 and TRBJ1-1, is DGGITQSPKYLFRKEGQNVTLSCEQNLNHDAMYWYRQDPGQGLRLIYYSQIVNDFQKGDIAEGYSVSREKKESFPLTVTSAQKNPTAFYLCASSSPDLLNTEAFFGQGTRLTVV.

This sequence joins TRBV15 and TRBJ2-7; 7 bases match TRBD1. J lost 7 bases, V lost 5 bases, and 14 bases had no gene match. The CDR3 covers 15 residues. Germline V lookup: CDR1 LNHNV, CDR2 YYDKDF (reference sequence). CDR3 sequence (DNA): TGTGCCACCAGCGTACGGGACAGCTTATACAATGAGCAGTACTTC. Translated: CATSVRDSLYNEQYF.

This chain joins TRBV9 and TRBJ2-1; TRBD2 aligns across 10 bases. The V segment lost 0 bases and the J segment 7 bases; nucleotides outside the gene matches: 13. Germline CDR1 is SGDLS and CDR2 is YYNGEE. The CDR3 extends over 18 amino acids. In nucleotides, the CDR3 is TGTGCCAGCAGCGTAGGGGGGGCTAGCGGGGGACATAGGAATGAGCAGTTCTTC. The encoded protein is CASSVGGASGGHRNEQFF.

The gene calls are TRBV7-6 and TRBJ1-1; D not certain. Deletions cut 7 bases from V and 0 bases from J, with 9 bases between. The CDR3 contains 13 residues. The germline V gene has CDR1 SGHVS and CDR2 FNYEAQ. The CDR3 reads CASTLGVNTEAFF. The CDR3 nucleotides are TGTGCCAGCACCCTTGGTGTGAACACTGAAGCTTTCTTT.

The CDR3 loop is CASSQIRDSSYEQYF. CDR3 coding DNA: TGCGCCAGCAGCCAAATCCGGGACAGCTCCTACGAGCAGTACTTC. This chain uses TRBV4-3 with TRBJ2-7, with 7 positions matching TRBD1. This CDR3 has 15 residues. V shed 2 bases and J 0 bases; nucleotides not matched to a gene: 4. Germline assignment: CDR1 LGHNA and CDR2 YSLEER.

As to this clonotype: This could be a read error, since a much larger clone is one nucleotide away. The gene calls are TRBV15 and TRBJ2-7; D unresolved. Germline lookup yields CDR1 LNHNV and CDR2 YYDKDF (reference sequence). This CDR3 has 15 residues. CDR3 sequence reads: CATSRDHDVSDEQYF. In DNA, the CDR3 is TGTGCCACCAGCAGAGATCACGACGTCTCCGACGAGCAGTACTTC.

This clonotype was seen only a few times. The genes are TRBV6-4 and TRBJ1-1; TRBD1 aligns across 11 bases. CDR1 and CDR2 (germline): MRHNA, SNTAGT. J gave up 0 bases and V 10 bases, and 4 bases lay outside the gene matches. The CDR3 loop spans 14 amino acids. CDR3 in DNA: TGTGCCAACGGGACAGGGGGTGTGAACACTGAAGCTTTCTTT. This gives the protein CANGTGGVNTEAFF.

There are a few counts of this clonotype. J is TRBJ1-2 and V is TRBV18, with D unresolved. Germline CDR1 KGHSH, CDR2 LQKENI. The ends were cut back, 1 base at V and 8 bases at J, with 5 bases in the middle. There are 11 residues in the CDR3. CDR3 sequence (DNA): TGTGCCAGCTCACCACATCGAGGCTACACCTTC. Translation: CASSPHRGYTF.

This clonotype was seen a few times. The CDR3 nucleotides read TGTGCCAGCTCACCAATGGGTCGAGGAAGCAATCAGCCCCAGCATTTT. Residues: CASSPMGRGSNQPQHF. This chain uses TRBV18 with TRBJ1-5, with D unresolved. Germline CDR1 KGHSH, CDR2 LQKENI. The ends were cut back, 2 bases at V and 1 base at J, with 12 bases in the middle. The CDR3 is 16 amino acids.

The chain is built from TRBV7-2 and TRBJ2-4; no clear D. Judging by the DNA end, TRBJ2-7 fits better; the J call may be wrong. CDR3 length: 18 residues. CDR1 and CDR2 (germline): SGHTA, FQGNSA. The CDR3 reads CASSLVGGPHSDSYEQYF. CDR3 sequence (DNA): TGTGCCAGCAGCTTAGTCGGTGGCCCTCACAGTGATTCTTACGAGCAGTACTTC.

The CDR3 DNA reads TGTGCCAGCAGCGCTTCCCCGGGGGTCTCCTACAATGAGCAGTACTTC. Encoded protein: CASSASPGVSYNEQYF. The rearrangement uses TRBV9 and TRBJ2-1; D possibly corresponds to TRBD2 (6 bases). The closer fit of TRBJ2-7 to the DNA end suggests the J call may be wrong. CDR1 and CDR2 from the germline V gene are SGDLS and YYNGEE. The CDR3 runs to 16 residues.

In this sample, this clonotype turned up many times. V usage is TRBV12-3 or TRBV12-4 and J usage is TRBJ2-1; 7 bases agree with TRBD2. Unmatched junction bases numbered 4, after V lost 4 bases and J lost 4 bases. The CDR3 totals 14 residues. This CDR3 reads CASSWGGNYNEQFF. DNA of the CDR3: TGTGCCAGCAGTTGGGGAGGGAATTACAATGAGCAGTTCTTC.

V and J are TRBV5-1 and TRBJ2-3; 7 bases map to TRBD2. The CDR3 is 16 residues long. The J segment lost 1 base and the V segment lost 0 bases, leaving 5 bases of the junction unmatched. The germline V gene encodes CDR1 SGHRS and CDR2 YFSETQ. The CDR3 protein is CASSLEEAGGTDTQYF. In DNA, the CDR3 is TGCGCCAGCAGCTTGGAAGAGGCGGGGGGCACAGATACGCAGTATTTT.

The chain links TRBV28 to TRBJ2-3; D is undetermined. Trimming took off 6 bases at V and 3 bases at J, with 16 bases between the two ends. The CDR3 covers 15 residues. In germline, CDR1 is MDHEN, CDR2 SYDVKM. The CDR3, as DNA: TGTGCCAGCAGCAGTCCTGGGCAGTGGACAGATACGCAGTATTTT. It specifies CASSSPGQWTDTQYF.

This clonotype was seen a handful of times. The V call is TRBV25-1, the J call TRBJ2-5, with 7 bases aligning to TRBD1. Germline V gene data show CDR1 as MGHDK and CDR2 as SYGVNS. J was trimmed by 7 bases and V by 9 bases; bases with no gene match: 11. CDR3 size: 13 residues. Here the CDR3 DNA reads TGTGCCAGAAACGACAGGGCCGGAGTGACCCAGTACTTC. Protein product: CARNDRAGVTQYF.

The rearrangement uses TRBV3-1 and TRBJ2-5; D call uncertain. The CDR3 totals 14 residues. CDR1 LGHDT and CDR2 YNNKEL come from the germline V gene (reference sequence). Between the trimmed V and J ends, which lost 0 bases and 11 bases, there was a span of 16 bases. The CDR3 nucleotides read TGTGCCAGCAGCCAAGAAGACCGTTACAATGAGCAGTACTTC. It specifies CASSQEDRYNEQYF.

This clonotype was recorded a few times. The chain employs TRBV20-1 and TRBJ1-4, with no clear D. V lost 0 bases and J lost 7, with 12 bases in between. The V gene's germline CDR1 is DFQATT and CDR2 SNEGSKA (reference sequence). The CDR3 loop spans 14 amino acids. CDR3 loop: CSARDRTGIEKLFF. The DNA of the CDR3 is TGCAGTGCTAGAGATAGGACGGGGATTGAAAAACTGTTTTTT.

Comment on this clonotype: A much larger clone differs from this one at a single base, so this may be a read error. This chain links TRBV12-3 or TRBV12-4 with TRBJ2-1, with TRBD1 matching over 8 bases. CDR3 length: 14 residues. CDR3 coding DNA: TGTGCCAGCAGTCCAACGACAGGGGCTAATGGGCAGTTCTTC. It specifies CASSPTTGANGQFF.

This clonotype was seen only a few times. The chain carries TRBV27 and TRBJ2-5; 15 bases match TRBD2. CDR1 and CDR2 (germline): MNHEY, SMNVEV (reference sequence). Trimming took 0 bases from V and 11 from J; bases not matched to a gene: 7. The CDR3 totals 16 residues. CDR3 sequence reads: CASSLSGLAGGGEQYF. Written as DNA, the CDR3 is TGTGCCAGCAGTTTATCGGGACTAGCGGGAGGAGGGGAGCAGTACTTC.

The rearrangement joins TRBV20-1 to TRBJ2-1; D remains ambiguous. CDR1 is DFQATT and CDR2 is SNEGSKA in the germline V gene (reference sequence). The CDR3 has 14 residues. Trimming took 6 bases from V and 0 from J, leaving 12 bases between them. The CDR3 DNA reads as TGCAGTGCCCCTGCCGGCAGCTCCTACAATGAGCAGTTCTTC. Protein sequence: CSAPAGSSYNEQFF.

This sequence joins TRBV7-3 and TRBJ1-1; D perhaps matches TRBD1 (6 bases). From germline, CDR1 is SGHTA and CDR2 FQGTGA. Trimming pared 5 bases from V and 4 bases from J, leaving 11 bases between. This CDR3 region has 13 residues. The CDR3: CASSPGHTTEAFF. Here the CDR3 DNA reads TGTGCCAGCAGCCCGGGACATACCACTGAAGCTTTCTTT. The entire variable domain, with the rest obtained from reference TRBV7-3 and TRBJ1-1, is as follows: GAGVSQTPSNKVTEKGKYVELRCDPISGHTALYWYRQSLGQGPEFLIYFQGTGAADDSGLPNDRFFAVRPEGSVSTLKIQRTERGDSAVYLCASSPGHTTEAFFGQGTRLTVV.

This rearrangement joins TRBV20-1 to TRBJ1-1, with D possibly matching TRBD1 (6 bases). V dropped 4 bases and J dropped 1 base, with 10 bases sitting between them. CDR1 and CDR2 (germline): DFQATT, SNEGSKA (reference sequence). This CDR3 region has 13 residues. CDR3 nucleotide sequence: TGCAGTGCTAAAGGGGGACCGAACACTGAAGCTTTCTTT. This translates into CSAKGGPNTEAFF.

In its sample, this clonotype was seen many times. J is TRBJ2-3 and V is TRBV5-1; no definite D call. Germline loops: CDR1 SGHRS, CDR2 YFSETQ. The CDR3 extends over 15 amino acids. Trimming left V 0 bases short and J 0 bases short, with 8 bases between. CDR3 DNA: TGCGCCAGCAGCTTGGAGGTCACAAGCACAGATACGCAGTATTTT. Translated, it gives CASSLEVTSTDTQYF.

The rearrangement links TRBV4-2 to TRBJ2-7; 9 bases map to TRBD2. The V gene end was trimmed by 0 bases and the J gene end by 1 base; junction bases not matched to a gene: 1. This CDR3 is 15 amino acids long. Germline CDR1 LGHNA, CDR2 YNFKEQ. The chain's CDR3 is CASSQELAGSYEQYF. CDR3 DNA sequence: TGTGCCAGCAGCCAAGAACTAGCGGGTTCCTACGAGCAGTACTTC.

V is TRBV7-9 and J is TRBJ2-5; D unresolved. V lost 4 bases to trimming and J lost 4 bases, with 7 bases between them. The length of the CDR3 is 12 residues. The germline V gene encodes CDR1 SEHNR and CDR2 FQNEAQ (reference sequence). CDR3 region: CASSYQTETQYF. In nucleotides, the CDR3 is TGTGCCAGCAGCTATCAAACAGAGACCCAGTACTTC.

The rearrangement uses TRBV6-2 or TRBV6-3 and TRBJ2-1, with 7 bases fitting TRBD1. The CDR3 sequence is 12 residues long. The germline V gene encodes CDR1 MNHEY and CDR2 SVGEGT. Trimming removed 8 bases from V and 8 bases from J; junction bases left unmatched: 6. The CDR3 is CASEAGGYEQFF. The CDR3 region has the DNA TGTGCCAGCGAGGCAGGGGGTTATGAGCAGTTCTTC.

There are a few counts of this clonotype. This chain joins TRBV12-3 or TRBV12-4 and TRBJ2-2, with 8 positions matching TRBD2. This CDR3 has 15 amino acids. With 8 bases clipped from V and 3 bases from J, the junction kept 8 bases outside the gene matches. This CDR3 is CASRGAGRDTGELFF. In nucleotides, the CDR3 is TGTGCCAGCCGGGGGGCCGGGAGGGACACCGGGGAGCTGTTTTTT.

The chain links TRBV5-1 to TRBJ1-1, with a weak D call TRBD1 (5 bases). V was shortened by 4 bases and J by 0 bases, with 22 bases between the two germline ends. This CDR3 spans 18 amino acids. The germline V gene encodes CDR1 SGHRS and CDR2 YFSETQ. For the CDR3, the DNA is TGCGCCAGCAGCACCGGGGAGGGACCGGGAGATGTGAACACTGAAGCTTTCTTT. Its protein product is CASSTGEGPGDVNTEAFF.